The clone carrying this TCR beta chain was seen ten or more times. Its antigen remains unknown. CDR3 size: 10 residues. Trimming took 11 bases from V and 6 from J; bases not matched to a gene: 3. This entry belongs to a study of identical twins. General observations from the study: With monozygotic twins, out-of-frame TCR alpha sharing exceeded what models estimated. The same donors were not followed; conclusions instead depended on cross-sectional statistical analysis. Out-of-frame alpha sequences shared by twins were enriched for low generation probability.

MiXCR was run by TCRdb on the 5' RACE reads, yielding one entry per CDR3 protein. The sample has a few hundred thousand distinct CDR3 sequences; 5.5% to 7.5% are singletons. This sample also appeared in a second study, on T cells expressing NK-cell markers. From that paper: A range of roughly 1.0-8% of CD8+ T cells consisted of dominant NKG2C+ clonotypes in several donors.

The TCR sequence derives from a woman between 18 and 30 years old in good health. Sequenced sample: CD8+ T cells sorted from blood. The chain has TRBV12-3 or TRBV12-4 and TRBJ1-2; TRBD1 matches at 7 bases. The CDR3 nucleotides are TGTGCCGTAGGGGGCAATGGCTACACCTTC. Its protein is CAVGGNGYTF.